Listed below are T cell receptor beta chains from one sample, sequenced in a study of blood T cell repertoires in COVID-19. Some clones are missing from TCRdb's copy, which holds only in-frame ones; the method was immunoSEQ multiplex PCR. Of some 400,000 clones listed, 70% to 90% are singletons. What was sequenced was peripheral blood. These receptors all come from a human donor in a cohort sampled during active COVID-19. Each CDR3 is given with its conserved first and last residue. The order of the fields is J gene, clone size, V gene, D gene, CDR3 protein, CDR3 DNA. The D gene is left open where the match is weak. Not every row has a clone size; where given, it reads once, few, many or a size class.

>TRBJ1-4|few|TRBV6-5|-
CASSSSRTNEKLFF
TGTGCCAGCAGTTCGTCGCGGACTAATGAAAAACTGTTTTTT
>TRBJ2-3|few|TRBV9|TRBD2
CASSASGLVTDTQYF
TGTGCCAGCAGCGCCTCGGGACTAGTCACAGATACGCAGTATTTT
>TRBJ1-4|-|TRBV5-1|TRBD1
CASSLWQGDEKLFF
TGCGCCAGCAGCTTATGGCAGGGGGATGAAAAACTGTTTTTT
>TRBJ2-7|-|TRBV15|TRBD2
CATSRDLAGYEQYF
TGTGCCACCAGCAGAGACTTAGCGGGCTACGAGCAGTACTTC
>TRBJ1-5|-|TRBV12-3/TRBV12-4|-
CASSRESNQPQHF
TGTGCCAGCAGCCGCGAGAGCAATCAGCCCCAGCATTTT
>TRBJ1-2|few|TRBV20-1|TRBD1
CSASQGDSGGYTF
TGCAGTGCTAGTCAAGGGGACAGTGGGGGCTACACCTTC
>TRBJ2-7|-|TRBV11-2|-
CASSLRTDITYEQYF
TGTGCCAGCAGCTTAAGGACGGACATTACCTACGAGCAGTACTTC
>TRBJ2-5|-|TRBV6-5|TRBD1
CASTPGGGQYF
TGTGCCAGCACTCCAGGGGGCGGCCAGTACTTC
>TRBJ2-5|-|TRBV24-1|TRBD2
CATSDSTSGGAETQYF
TGTGCCACCAGTGACTCGACTAGCGGGGGGGCAGAGACCCAGTACTTC
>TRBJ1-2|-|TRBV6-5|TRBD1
CASSLTGENYGYTF
TGTGCCAGCAGCCTAACAGGGGAGAACTATGGCTACACCTTC
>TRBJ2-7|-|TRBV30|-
CAWNPRDGAEEQYF
TGTGCCTGGAACCCGCGGGACGGGGCTGAGGAGCAGTACTTC
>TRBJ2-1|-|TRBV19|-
CASSTLRDRGGLNEQFF
TGTGCCAGTAGTACGCTCCGAGACAGGGGAGGGCTCAATGAGCAGTTCTTC
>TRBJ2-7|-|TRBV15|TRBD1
CATSRAGQGYEQYF
TGTGCCACCAGCAGGGCTGGACAGGGGTACGAGCAGTACTTC
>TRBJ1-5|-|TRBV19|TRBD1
CASSLTGGYFQPQHF
TGTGCCAGTAGTTTAACAGGGGGTTATTTTCAGCCCCAGCATTTT
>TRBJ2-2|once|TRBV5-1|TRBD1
CASSFPGQGGTGELFF
TGCGCCAGCAGCTTCCCGGGACAGGGAGGGACCGGGGAGCTGTTTTTT
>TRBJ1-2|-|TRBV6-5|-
CASGLTGADNYGYTF
TGTGCCAGCGGATTGACAGGAGCCGATAACTATGGCTACACCTTC
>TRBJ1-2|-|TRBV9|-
CASSPGWGDYGYTF
TGTGCCAGCAGCCCCGGGTGGGGGGACTATGGCTACACCTTC
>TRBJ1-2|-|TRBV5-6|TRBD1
CASSGTDLGYTF
TGTGCCAGCAGCGGGACAGATTTGGGCTACACCTTC
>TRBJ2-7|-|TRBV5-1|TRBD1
CASSSNPGQGFEQYF
TGCGCCAGCAGCTCAAACCCGGGACAGGGGTTCGAGCAGTACTTC
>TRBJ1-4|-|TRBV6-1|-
CASSEGGDEKLFF
TGTGCCAGCAGTGAGGGGGGAGATGAAAAACTGTTTTTT
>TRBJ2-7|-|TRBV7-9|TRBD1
CASSLGAGGPGEQYF
TGTGCCAGCAGCTTAGGTGCAGGGGGACCTGGCGAGCAGTACTTC
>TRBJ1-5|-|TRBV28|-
CASSITGNQPQHF
TGTGCCAGCAGCATAACAGGGAATCAGCCCCAGCATTTT
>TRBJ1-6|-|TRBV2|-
CASSDGPPLHF
TGTGCCAGCAGTGATGGGCCACCCCTCCACTTT
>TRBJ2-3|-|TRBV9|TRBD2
CASSVRGGLETDTQYF
TGTGCCAGCAGCGTAAGAGGAGGACTAGAGACAGATACGCAGTATTTT
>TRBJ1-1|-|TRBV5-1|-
CASSAGEHTEAFF
TGCGCCAGCAGCGCGGGGGAGCACACTGAAGCTTTCTTT
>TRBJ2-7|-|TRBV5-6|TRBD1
CASRAWLGQDSYEQYF
TGTGCCAGCAGAGCGTGGTTGGGACAGGACTCCTACGAGCAGTACTTC
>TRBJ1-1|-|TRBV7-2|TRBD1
CASSYRQGSEAFF
TGTGCCAGCAGCTACCGACAGGGATCTGAAGCTTTCTTT
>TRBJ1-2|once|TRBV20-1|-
CSASPNYGYTF
TGCAGTGCGAGCCCGAACTATGGCTACACCTTC
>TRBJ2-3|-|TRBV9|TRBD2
CASSPRGLAGISTQYF
TGTGCCAGCAGCCCCCGGGGACTAGCGGGGATCAGTACGCAGTATTTT
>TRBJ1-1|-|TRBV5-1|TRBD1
CASSLVGQGRNTEAFF
TGCGCCAGCAGCTTGGTAGGACAGGGGAGGAACACTGAAGCTTTCTTT
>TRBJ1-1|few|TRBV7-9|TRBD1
CASSLALGTGGHNTEAFF
TGTGCCAGCAGCTTAGCCCTCGGGACAGGGGGCCATAACACTGAAGCTTTCTTT
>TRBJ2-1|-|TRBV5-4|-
CASSPPFSYNEQFF
TGTGCCAGCAGCCCCCCCTTCTCCTACAATGAGCAGTTCTTC
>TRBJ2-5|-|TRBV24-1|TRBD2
CATSDRAGEGVEETQYF
TGTGCCACCAGTGATAGGGCGGGAGAGGGTGTTGAGGAGACCCAGTACTTC
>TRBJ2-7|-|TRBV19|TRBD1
CASSRTGGMEQYF
TGTGCCAGTAGTCGGACAGGGGGAATGGAGCAGTACTTC
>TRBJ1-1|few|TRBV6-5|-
CASGEVSNTEAFF
TGTGCCAGCGGGGAGGTTTCCAACACTGAAGCTTTCTTT
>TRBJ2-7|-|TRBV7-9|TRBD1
CASSSTYHSDRVPVEQYF
TGTGCCAGCAGCTCTACGTACCACTCGGACAGGGTTCCGGTGGAGCAGTACTTC